Each of the 31 T cell receptor beta chains below was sequenced from the same sample in a study of blood T cell repertoires in COVID-19. Generated by immunoSEQ multiplex PCR, the TCRdb table keeps only in-frame clones and is missing some. The sample lists over 200,000 clones, 91% seen once, with 1.2% in the top ten. The sequenced material came from PBMCs or T cells enriched from blood (not recorded which). Every receptor here comes from a human donor in a cohort exposed to, infected with or recovered from COVID-19 (not recorded which). The donor label of this sample is uncertain.

The sample holds one count of this clone. The chain is built from TRBV5-1 and TRBJ1-6; tentative D call: TRBD1 (5 bases). From germline, CDR1 is SGHRS and CDR2 YFSETQ. V gave up 4 bases and J gave up 8 bases, with 13 bases separating them. The CDR3 length is 14 residues. This chain's CDR3 is CASSTVLGDSPLHF. The DNA for the CDR3 is TGCGCCAGCAGCACGGTCTTAGGGGATTCACCCCTCCACTTT.

The V gene is TRBV5-5, the J gene TRBJ2-5; 7 bases fit TRBD1. After removal of 4 bases from V and 4 bases from J, the junction contained 7 bases not matched to a gene. CDR1 is SGHKS, CDR2 YYEKEE, per germline (reference sequence). This CDR3 has 14 amino acids. Written as DNA, the CDR3 is TGTGCCAGCAGCCTGACAGGGTCCGGAGAGACCCAGTACTTC. Translated: CASSLTGSGETQYF.

This chain links TRBV18 with TRBJ1-2; possibly TRBD1 for D (6 bases). The CDR3 totals 17 residues. The germline V and J ends were trimmed by 1 base and 6 bases, with 21 bases remaining between them. The germline V gene has CDR1 KGHSH and CDR2 LQKENI. The CDR3 loop is CASSPRGLGGLIDGYTF. The DNA of the CDR3 is TGTGCCAGCTCACCACGCGGCTTGGGGGGGCTGATCGATGGCTACACCTTC.

This clone was counted a single time. The chain recombines TRBV30 with TRBJ1-2; the D is unclear. CDR1 GTSNPN and CDR2 SVGIG come from the germline V gene (reference sequence). Trimming removed 2 bases from V and 2 bases from J, with 9 bases in between. The CDR3 is made up of 13 amino acids. In DNA form, the CDR3 reads TGTGCCTGGAGTCCCCCCGCGAACTATGGCTACACCTTC. This encodes CAWSPPANYGYTF.

J is TRBJ2-3 and V is TRBV6-5, with TRBD1 matching 11 bases. Germline values: CDR1 MNHEY, CDR2 SVGAGI. Trimming at V came to 0 bases and at J to 4 bases, leaving 3 bases not matched to a gene. The CDR3 has 16 amino acids. Here the CDR3 DNA reads TGTGCCAGCAGTTACTCATGGACAGGGGGCGCAGATACGCAGTATTTT. Translation: CASSYSWTGGADTQYF.

The gene calls are TRBV30 and TRBJ1-5; the D gene is possibly TRBD1 (5 bases). V was trimmed by 0 bases and J by 4 bases, leaving 13 bases between them. Germline CDR1 GTSNPN, CDR2 SVGIG (reference sequence). This CDR3 comprises 15 residues. The CDR3 reads CAWSVRQNRNQPQHF. CDR3 nucleotides: TGTGCCTGGAGTGTACGACAGAATCGGAATCAGCCCCAGCATTTT. The variable domain in full, completed from reference TRBV30 and TRBJ1-5, reads SQTIHQWPATLVQPVGSPLSLECTVEGTSNPNLYWYRQAAGRGLQLLFYSVGIGQISSEVPQNLSASRPQDRQFILSSKKLLLSDSGFYLCAWSVRQNRNQPQHFGDGTRLSIL.

The chain links TRBV12-5 to TRBJ1-1; TRBD1 is a possible D gene (5 bases). The CDR3 has 21 amino acids. Trimming pared 2 bases from V and 5 bases from J, leaving 33 bases between. CDR1 is LGHNT, CDR2 FRNRAP, per germline. CDR3 protein: CASGLPPVGRWVGGSRTEAFF. CDR3 nucleotide sequence: TGTGCTAGTGGTTTGCCCCCGGTCGGGAGGTGGGTGGGGGGAAGTCGGACTGAAGCTTTCTTT. Full variable domain (missing parts from reference TRBV12-5 and TRBJ1-1): DARVTQTPRHKVTEMGQEVTMRCQPILGHNTVFWYRQTMMQGLELLAYFRNRAPLDDSGMPKDRFSAEMPDATLATLKIQPSEPRDSAVYFCASGLPPVGRWVGGSRTEAFFGQGTRLTVV.

The V call is TRBV7-2, the J call TRBJ1-2; weak D call: TRBD1 (6 bases). This CDR3 contains 14 residues. Germline CDR1 SGHTA, CDR2 FQGNSA. Between the trimmed V and J ends, which lost 5 bases and 14 bases, there was a span of 24 bases. CDR3 sequence: CASSPGGQFNRPTF. The CDR3 region has the DNA TGTGCCAGCAGCCCCGGAGGACAGTTCAATCGACCGACCTTC.

The chain carries TRBV18 and TRBJ1-4; weak D call: TRBD1 (5 bases). The CDR3 is 14 amino acids. V dropped 2 bases and J dropped 7 bases, with 11 bases sitting between them. Germline V gene sequence: CDR1 KGHSH, CDR2 LQKENI. Here the CDR3 reads CASSPAVDSEKLFF. In DNA form, the CDR3 reads TGTGCCAGCTCACCAGCCGTTGACAGTGAAAAACTGTTTTTT.

This clone was detected only once. The chain carries TRBV19 and TRBJ1-1, with 8 bases that match TRBD1. The CDR3 covers 14 residues. The V gene end was trimmed by 5 bases and the J gene end by 5 bases; junction bases not matched to a gene: 7. Germline assignment: CDR1 LNHDA and CDR2 SQIVND (reference sequence). Here the CDR3 DNA reads TGTGCCAGTAGTGAATCGACAGGGGCTACTGAAGCTTTCTTT. Amino acid sequence: CASSESTGATEAFF.

In its sample, this clone was seen once. The gene calls are TRBV9 and TRBJ2-1; D may be TRBD2 (5 bases). Deletions cut 4 bases from V and 5 bases from J, with 16 bases between. This CDR3 is 15 amino acids long. The germline V gene encodes CDR1 SGDLS and CDR2 YYNGEE. The DNA of the CDR3 is TGTGCCAGCAGCCCTTTACTAGTCCTCCACAATGAGCAGTTCTTC. Its protein product is CASSPLLVLHNEQFF.

The chain links TRBV11-2 to TRBJ2-3, with no clear D. Germline lookup yields CDR1 SGHAT and CDR2 FQNNGV. The CDR3 covers 15 residues. Trimming took 0 bases from V and 2 from J, leaving 9 bases between them. In DNA form, the CDR3 reads TGTGCCAGCAGCTTAGACGATCCTACCACAGATACGCAGTATTTT. Translation: CASSLDDPTTDTQYF.

V is TRBV5-8 and J is TRBJ2-4; TRBD1 matches 9 bases. V was pared by 5 bases and J by 6 bases, with 9 bases of the junction left unmatched. Germline lookup yields CDR1 SGHTS and CDR2 YDEGEE. This CDR3 has 15 amino acids. In nucleotides, the CDR3 is TGTGCCAGCAGGCGTACAGGGGGCTACGGAAACATTCAGTACTTC. It encodes CASRRTGGYGNIQYF.

The chain couples TRBV15 to TRBJ1-6; TRBD1 matches at 9 bases. Per the germline V gene, CDR1 is LNHNV and CDR2 is YYDKDF (reference sequence). The CDR3 runs to 13 residues. V shed 5 bases, J shed 7 bases, and the junction held 0 bases outside the gene matches. The CDR3 DNA reads TGTGCCACCAGCGGGACAGGGAATTCACCCCTCCACTTT. Translated: CATSGTGNSPLHF.

The chain carries TRBV12-5 and TRBJ1-1; 8 positions match TRBD1. There are 18 residues in the CDR3. Germline-derived CDR1 and CDR2 are LGHNT and FRNRAP. Trimming at V came to 6 bases and at J to 4 bases, leaving 19 bases not matched to a gene. This CDR3 is CASGPGQGRKKDGTEAFF. The DNA of the CDR3 is TGTGCTAGTGGCCCCGGACAGGGTAGGAAGAAGGATGGCACTGAAGCTTTCTTT.

The chain combines TRBV6-5 with TRBJ1-6, with a tentative D call TRBD1 (5 bases). Germline CDR1 and CDR2: MNHEY and SVGAGI. The CDR3 is made up of 13 amino acids. Trimming removed 6 bases from V and 7 bases from J, with 10 bases in between. In DNA, the CDR3 is TGTGCCAGCAGCACGGGGGGGAATTCACCCCTCCACTTT. Translated: CASSTGGNSPLHF.

This rearrangement joins TRBV24-1 to TRBJ1-5, with no clear D. CDR3 size: 14 residues. Deletions cut 5 bases from V and 0 bases from J, with 7 bases between. Per the germline V gene, CDR1 is KGHDR and CDR2 is SFDVKD. CDR3 protein: CATSADTSNQPQHF. CDR3 nucleotide sequence: TGTGCCACCAGTGCCGACACTAGCAATCAGCCCCAGCATTTT.

The gene calls are TRBV5-1 and TRBJ1-4; D possibly corresponds to TRBD1 (6 bases). CDR1 and CDR2 (germline): SGHRS, YFSETQ. Trimming shortened V by 4 bases and J by 5 bases, and 15 bases separated the two germline ends. The CDR3 is made up of 15 amino acids. The CDR3 region is CASSQRTASNEKLFF. CDR3 nucleotide sequence: TGCGCCAGCAGCCAAAGGACAGCCTCGAATGAAAAACTGTTTTTT.

The V gene is TRBV7-9, the J gene TRBJ1-2, with D perhaps TRBD1 (5 bases). V was cut by 2 bases and J by 1 base, with 23 bases left in between. The CDR3 contains 19 residues. The germline V gene has CDR1 SEHNR and CDR2 FQNEAQ (reference sequence). The CDR3 reads CASSLRERAGRTDNYGYTF. The DNA of the CDR3 is TGTGCCAGCAGCTTAAGGGAACGAGCGGGACGGACTGATAACTATGGCTACACCTTC.

This chain links TRBV10-3 with TRBJ1-3; D not resolved. The length of the CDR3 is 11 residues. CDR1 and CDR2 from the germline V gene are ENHRY and SYGVKD. The germline V and J ends were trimmed by 8 bases and 0 bases, with 2 bases remaining between them. In DNA, the CDR3 is TGTGCCATCCACTCTGGAAACACCATATATTTT. Its translation is CAIHSGNTIYF.

J is TRBJ1-6 and V is TRBV6-5; 9 bases are shared with TRBD1. V was clipped by 6 bases and J by 6 bases; unmatched bases: 0. Per the germline V gene, CDR1 is MNHEY and CDR2 is SVGAGI. CDR3 length: 13 amino acids. The CDR3 DNA reads TGTGCCAGCAGGACAGGGGGTAATTCACCCCTCCACTTT. Protein product: CASRTGGNSPLHF.

The chain carries TRBV18 and TRBJ2-1; 7 bases fit TRBD1. Trimming cost V 0 bases and J 6 bases; bases outside gene matches: 8. This CDR3 spans 16 amino acids. Germline CDR1 is KGHSH and CDR2 is LQKENI. The CDR3 spells CASSPPTQGVGNEQFF. The DNA for the CDR3 is TGTGCCAGCTCACCACCGACCCAGGGGGTCGGCAATGAGCAGTTCTTC.

The chain couples TRBV7-2 to TRBJ1-5; D unresolved. The CDR3 sequence is 13 residues long. Germline V gene sequence: CDR1 SGHTA, CDR2 FQGNSA. Trimming took off 5 bases at V and 6 bases at J, with 11 bases between the two ends. As DNA, the CDR3 is TGTGCCAGCAGCCCCACTTTTGGTCAGCCCCAGCATTTT. This gives the protein CASSPTFGQPQHF.

This chain connects TRBV10-2 to TRBJ1-3; D is uncertain. The V gene's germline CDR1 is WSHSY and CDR2 SAAADI. CDR3 length: 12 residues. V was trimmed by 4 bases and J by 5 bases, leaving 6 bases between them. The CDR3 reads CASSVGRNTIYF. The CDR3 DNA is TGCGCCAGCAGTGTTGGCCGAAACACCATATATTTT.

The chain employs TRBV6-2 or TRBV6-3 and TRBJ1-1, with unresolved D. Trimming took 6 bases from V and 0 from J, leaving 14 bases between them. Germline-derived CDR1 and CDR2 are MNHEY and SVGEGT. This CDR3 comprises 15 residues. The CDR3 DNA is TGTGCCAGCAGCGCCTCGACATCTCTGAACACTGAAGCTTTCTTT. It codes for CASSASTSLNTEAFF.

The chain links TRBV20-1 to TRBJ1-2; TRBD1 is a possible D gene (5 bases). The germline V gene has CDR1 DFQATT and CDR2 SNEGSKA (reference sequence). With 4 bases removed from V and 2 bases from J, the gap between germline ends came to 5 bases. The CDR3 runs to 11 residues. For the CDR3, the DNA is TGCAGTGCTACAGGGAACTATGGCTACACCTTC. This gives the protein CSATGNYGYTF.

This clone has just one count. CDR3 in DNA: TGTGCCTGGAAGCACAGGGGCGGATCTAGCAATCAGCCCCAGCATTTT. It is translated as CAWKHRGGSSNQPQHF. V gene TRBV30 combines with J gene TRBJ1-5; TRBD1 matches 7 bases. Germline lookup yields CDR1 GTSNPN and CDR2 SVGIG (reference sequence). J was trimmed by 0 bases and V by 4 bases; bases with no gene match: 9. The CDR3 extends over 16 amino acids.

The rearrangement joins TRBV3-1 (or the pseudogene TRBV3-2) to TRBJ2-3; TRBD2 matches at 9 bases. The J segment lost 3 bases and the V segment lost 1 base, leaving 5 bases of the junction unmatched. Germline V lookup: CDR1 LGHDT, CDR2 YNNKEL (reference sequence). There are 16 residues in the CDR3. The CDR3 nucleotides read TGTGCCAGCAGCCAAGTGGGAGCGGGGGGAACAGATACGCAGTATTTT. Amino acids: CASSQVGAGGTDTQYF.

V and J are TRBV5-5 and TRBJ1-2; D might be TRBD1 (6 bases). This CDR3 comprises 16 residues. Trimming shortened V by 4 bases and J by 8 bases, and 24 bases separated the two germline ends. Germline CDR1 reads SGHKS; CDR2 reads YYEKEE (reference sequence). The chain's CDR3 is CASSEDLGTSIGGYTF. The CDR3 DNA follows: TGTGCCAGCAGCGAAGATCTCGGGACATCCATCGGGGGCTACACCTTC.

The genes are TRBV7-9 and TRBJ1-2, with TRBD1 matching 9 bases. CDR3 length: 13 amino acids. The junction had 2 bases not matched to a gene; V was cut back by 1 base and J by 8 bases. Germline CDR1 SEHNR, CDR2 FQNEAQ (reference sequence). CDR3 residues: CASSLDGTGGYTF. The CDR3 DNA follows: TGTGCCAGCAGCTTAGACGGGACAGGGGGCTACACCTTC.

The V and J genes are TRBV3-1 (or the pseudogene TRBV3-2) and TRBJ2-5, with D unclear. In germline, CDR1 is LGHDT, CDR2 YNNKEL (reference sequence). The CDR3 extends over 14 amino acids. Trimming cost V 1 base and J 2 bases, with 8 bases left between them. Here the CDR3 DNA reads TGTGCCAGCAGCCAAGTTCACAGACAAGAGACCCAGTACTTC. This sequence encodes CASSQVHRQETQYF.